This T cell receptor (beta chain) was sequenced during a study of OX40 agonist ivuxolimab in advanced cancers. Study summary: Patients were given ivuxolimab, an antibody that agonizes OX40 (CD134).

Produced via immunoSEQ multiplex PCR; TCRdb's table is partial and in-frame only. The sample shows roughly 66,000 clones, roughly 80% of them seen only once. The CDR3 is 15 residues long. V was cut by 0 bases and J by 2 bases, with 8 bases left in between. The V gene's germline CDR1 is MGHRA and CDR2 YSYEKL. As regards this clone: Its cognate antigen is unknown.

Study-wide results and limits: On average, a greater number of expanded clones characterised CD8+ T cells relative to CD4+. No antigen was identified for the clonally expanded peripheral T cells.

The sequence was obtained from an adult with an advanced solid tumor such as melanoma, head and neck, liver or kidney cancer. The V and J genes are TRBV4-1 and TRBJ1-5, with D hard to call. The source material was CD4+ or CD8+ T cells sorted from blood, sampled in a trial of the OX40 agonist ivuxolimab. The DNA for the CDR3 is TGCGCCAGCAGCCAAGATGAGGGAGGCAATCAGCCCCAGCATTTT. Protein product: CASSQDEGGNQPQHF.